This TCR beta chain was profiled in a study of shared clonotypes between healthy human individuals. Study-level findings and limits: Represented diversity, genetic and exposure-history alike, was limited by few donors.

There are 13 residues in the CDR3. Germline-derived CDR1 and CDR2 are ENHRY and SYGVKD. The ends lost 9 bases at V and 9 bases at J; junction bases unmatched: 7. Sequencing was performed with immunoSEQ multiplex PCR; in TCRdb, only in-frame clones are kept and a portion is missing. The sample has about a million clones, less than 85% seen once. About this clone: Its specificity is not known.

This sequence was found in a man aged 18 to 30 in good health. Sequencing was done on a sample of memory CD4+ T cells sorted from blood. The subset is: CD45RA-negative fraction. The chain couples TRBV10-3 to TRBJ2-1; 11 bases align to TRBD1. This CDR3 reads CAIWPGQGGEQFF. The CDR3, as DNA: TGTGCCATATGGCCGGGACAGGGGGGTGAGCAGTTCTTC.